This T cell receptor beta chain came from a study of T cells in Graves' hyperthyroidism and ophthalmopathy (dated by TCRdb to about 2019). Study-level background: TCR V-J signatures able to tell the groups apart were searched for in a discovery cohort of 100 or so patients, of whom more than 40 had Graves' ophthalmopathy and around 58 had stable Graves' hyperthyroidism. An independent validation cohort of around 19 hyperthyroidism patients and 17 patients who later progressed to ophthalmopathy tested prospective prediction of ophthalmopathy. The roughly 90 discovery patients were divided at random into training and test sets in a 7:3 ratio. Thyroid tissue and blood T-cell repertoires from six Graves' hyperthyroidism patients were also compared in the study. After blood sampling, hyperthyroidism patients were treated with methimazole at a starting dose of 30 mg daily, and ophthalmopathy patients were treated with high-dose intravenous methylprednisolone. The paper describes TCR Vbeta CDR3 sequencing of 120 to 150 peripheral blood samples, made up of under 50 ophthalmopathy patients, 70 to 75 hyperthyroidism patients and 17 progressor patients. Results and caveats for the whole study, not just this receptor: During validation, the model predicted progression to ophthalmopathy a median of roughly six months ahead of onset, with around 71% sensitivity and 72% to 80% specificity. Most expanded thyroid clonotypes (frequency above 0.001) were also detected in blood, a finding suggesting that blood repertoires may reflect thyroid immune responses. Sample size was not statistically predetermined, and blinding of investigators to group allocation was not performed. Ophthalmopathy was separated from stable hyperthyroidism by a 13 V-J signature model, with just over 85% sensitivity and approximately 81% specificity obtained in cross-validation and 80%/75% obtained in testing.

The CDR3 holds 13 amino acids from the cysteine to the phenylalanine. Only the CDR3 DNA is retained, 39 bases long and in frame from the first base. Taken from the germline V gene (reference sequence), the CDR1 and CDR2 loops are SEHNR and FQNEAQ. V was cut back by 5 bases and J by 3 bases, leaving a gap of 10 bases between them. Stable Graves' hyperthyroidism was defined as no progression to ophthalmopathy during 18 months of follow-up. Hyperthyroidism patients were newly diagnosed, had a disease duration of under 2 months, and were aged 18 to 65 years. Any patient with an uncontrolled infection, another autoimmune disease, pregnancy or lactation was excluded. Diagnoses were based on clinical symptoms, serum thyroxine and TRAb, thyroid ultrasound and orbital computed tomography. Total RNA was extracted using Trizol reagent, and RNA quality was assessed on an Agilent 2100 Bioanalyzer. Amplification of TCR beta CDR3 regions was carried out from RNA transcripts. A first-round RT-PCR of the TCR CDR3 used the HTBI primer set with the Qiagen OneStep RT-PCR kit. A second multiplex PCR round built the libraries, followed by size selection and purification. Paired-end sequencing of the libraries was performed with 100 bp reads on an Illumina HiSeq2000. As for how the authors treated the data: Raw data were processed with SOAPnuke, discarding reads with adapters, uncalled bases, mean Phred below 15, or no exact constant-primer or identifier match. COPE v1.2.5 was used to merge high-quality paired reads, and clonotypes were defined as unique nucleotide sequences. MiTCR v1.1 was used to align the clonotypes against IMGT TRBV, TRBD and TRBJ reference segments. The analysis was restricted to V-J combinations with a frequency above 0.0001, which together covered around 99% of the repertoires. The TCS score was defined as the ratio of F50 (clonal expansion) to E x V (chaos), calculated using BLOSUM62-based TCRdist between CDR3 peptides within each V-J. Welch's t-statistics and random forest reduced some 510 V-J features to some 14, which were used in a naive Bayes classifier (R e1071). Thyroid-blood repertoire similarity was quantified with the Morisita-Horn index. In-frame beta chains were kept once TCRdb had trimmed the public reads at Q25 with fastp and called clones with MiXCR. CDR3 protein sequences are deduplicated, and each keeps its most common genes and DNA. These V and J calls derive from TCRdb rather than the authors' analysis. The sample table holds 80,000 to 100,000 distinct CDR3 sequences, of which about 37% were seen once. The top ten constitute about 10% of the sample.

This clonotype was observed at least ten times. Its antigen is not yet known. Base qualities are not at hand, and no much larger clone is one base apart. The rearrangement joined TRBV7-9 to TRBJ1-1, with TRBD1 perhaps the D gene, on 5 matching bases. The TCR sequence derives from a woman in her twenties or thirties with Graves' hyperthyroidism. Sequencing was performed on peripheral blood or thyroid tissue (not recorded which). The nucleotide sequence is TGTGCCAGCAGCGCCGACAGACACACTGAAGCTTTCTTT. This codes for CASSADRHTEAFF. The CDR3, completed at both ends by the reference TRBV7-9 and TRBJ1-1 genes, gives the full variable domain DTGVSQNPRHKITKRGQNVTFRCDPISEHNRLYWYRQTLGQGPEFLTYFQNEAQLEKSRLLSDRFSAERPKGSFSTLEIQRTEQGDSAMYLCASSADRHTEAFFGQGTRLTVV.